This TCR beta chain was sequenced during a study of T cell changes during pregnancy in multiple sclerosis. Assay: immunoSEQ multiplex PCR; the TCRdb copy retains only in-frame clones and omits some. This table holds about 83,000 clones, roughly nine tenths found once. Germline-derived CDR1 and CDR2 are MNHEY and SMNVEV (reference sequence). This CDR3 has 15 residues. V lost 7 bases, J lost 9 bases, and 10 bases stayed unmatched. Sequencing was performed on PBMCs, taken in the first trimester of pregnancy. This sequence was found in a female donor in good health, serving as a control in a pregnancy study. Some clones in this sample may be carry-over from other donors' samples. The chain joins TRBV27 to TRBJ2-1, with 12 bases that match TRBD1. CDR3 sequence (DNA): TGTGCCAGCACCTTGGCCGGGACAGGGGGCAGTGAGCAGTTCTTC. Translating it yields CASTLAGTGGSEQFF.